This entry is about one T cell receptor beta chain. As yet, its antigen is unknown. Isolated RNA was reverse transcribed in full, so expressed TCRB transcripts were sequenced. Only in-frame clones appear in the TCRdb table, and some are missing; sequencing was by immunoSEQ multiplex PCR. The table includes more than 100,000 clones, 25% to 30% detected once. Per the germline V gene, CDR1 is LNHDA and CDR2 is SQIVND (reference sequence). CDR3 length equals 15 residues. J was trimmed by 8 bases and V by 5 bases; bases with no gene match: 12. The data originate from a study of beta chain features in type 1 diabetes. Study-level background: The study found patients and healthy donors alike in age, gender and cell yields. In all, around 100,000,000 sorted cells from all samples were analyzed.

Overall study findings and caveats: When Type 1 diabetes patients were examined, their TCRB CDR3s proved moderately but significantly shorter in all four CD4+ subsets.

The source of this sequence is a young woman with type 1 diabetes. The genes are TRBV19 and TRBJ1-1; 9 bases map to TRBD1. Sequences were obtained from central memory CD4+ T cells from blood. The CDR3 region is CASSGNRGRRPEAFF. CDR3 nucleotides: TGTGCCAGTAGTGGGAACAGGGGGCGCCGGCCGGAAGCTTTCTTT.